A single sample gave rise to the 15 T cell receptor beta chains below, sequenced in a study of shared clonotypes between healthy human individuals. Only in-frame clones appear in the TCRdb table, and some are missing; sequencing was by immunoSEQ multiplex PCR. The sample includes 2 million to 2.5 million clones, roughly 93% of them seen just once. Sequencing was done on a sample of naive CD4+ T cells from PBMCs. Subset specified: CD45RA+ positively selected. These receptors were obtained from a man younger than 35 in good health. Some clones in this sample may be carry-over from other donors' samples.

This sequence joins TRBV29-1 and TRBJ2-5; 8 bases are shared with TRBD1. This CDR3 spans 13 amino acids. CDR1 SQVTM and CDR2 ANQGSEA come from the germline V gene. The ends lost 6 bases at V and 1 base at J; junction bases unmatched: 4. CDR3 bases: TGCAGCGTGTTCGACAGGGGCCAAGAGACCCAGTACTTC. Its protein is CSVFDRGQETQYF. Drawing the rest from reference TRBV29-1 and TRBJ2-5, the complete variable domain is SAVISQKPSRDICQRGTSLTIQCQVDSQVTMMFWYRQQPGQSLTLIATANQGSEATYESGFVIDKFPISRPNLTFSTLTVSNMSPEDSSIYLCSVFDRGQETQYFGPGTRLLVL.

The chain uses TRBV5-4 and TRBJ2-7, with 11 bases fitting TRBD2. Germline V lookup: CDR1 SGHNT, CDR2 YYREEE (reference sequence). The CDR3 consists of 16 residues. The trim removed 5 bases at V and 2 bases at J, leaving 9 bases unmatched. CDR3 amino acids: CASRGPLAGGPYEQYF. The CDR3 nucleotides read TGTGCCAGCAGGGGACCTCTAGCGGGAGGTCCCTACGAGCAGTACTTC.

Remarks on this clone: The same CDR3 is also encoded by other DNA sequences in this sample. The CDR3 reads CASSPTGGDTEAFF. The DNA of the CDR3 is TGTGCCAGCTCCCCTACAGGGGGAGACACTGAAGCTTTCTTT. The rearrangement joins TRBV18 to TRBJ1-1; TRBD1 agrees at 8 bases. Unmatched junction bases numbered 6, after V lost 6 bases and J lost 3 bases. CDR1 is KGHSH, CDR2 LQKENI, per germline. This CDR3 has 14 amino acids.

This clone has just one count. This chain uses TRBV5-1 with TRBJ1-1; D unresolved. V gave up 3 bases and J gave up 5 bases, with 14 bases separating them. CDR3 length: 14 residues. CDR1 is SGHRS, CDR2 YFSETQ, per germline. This chain's CDR3 is CASSSGMMWTEAFF. As DNA, the CDR3 is TGCGCCAGCAGCTCCGGGATGATGTGGACTGAAGCTTTCTTT. Full variable domain (rest looked up from reference TRBV5-1 and TRBJ1-1): KAGVTQTPRYLIKTRGQQVTLSCSPISGHRSVSWYQQTPGQGLQFLFEYFSETQRNKGNFPGRFSGRQFSNSRSEMNVSTLELGDSALYLCASSSGMMWTEAFFGQGTRLTVV.

The V and J genes are TRBV7-5 and TRBJ1-1. TRBV7-5 is labeled a pseudogene. This CDR3 is 15 amino acids long. The CDR3 coding sequence is TGTGCCAGAGTCTGCGAGCGGGGATCCATTCCTTTGGCTTTCTTT. Protein sequence: CARVCERGSIPLAFF.

This clone was recorded once. The rearrangement uses TRBV7-9 and TRBJ2-3; D unresolved. Looked up from germline, CDR1 is SEHNR and CDR2 is FQNEAQ (reference sequence). The V gene lost 4 bases and the J gene lost 2 bases, with 16 bases spanning the gap. The CDR3 sequence is 16 residues long. The CDR3 DNA sequence: TGTGCCAGCAGCTCAGTGGGCAGGAAATACACAGATACGCAGTATTTT. Encoded protein: CASSSVGRKYTDTQYF.

The chain carries TRBV30 and TRBJ1-4; a weak D match, TRBD1 (6 bases). Trimming took 5 bases from V and 8 from J, leaving 18 bases between them. Looked up from germline, CDR1 is GTSNPN and CDR2 is SVGIG (reference sequence). There are 14 residues in the CDR3. CDR3 sequence: CAWLNKAGAEKLFF. The DNA for the CDR3 is TGTGCCTGGCTCAACAAGGCGGGGGCCGAAAAACTGTTTTTT.

The chain carries TRBV6-5 and TRBJ1-5; D perhaps matches TRBD1 (6 bases). The V gene's germline CDR1 is MNHEY and CDR2 SVGAGI. The CDR3 loop spans 16 amino acids. Trimming pared 4 bases from V and 2 bases from J, leaving 15 bases between. The CDR3 loop reads CASSLDPGGGNQPQHF. The CDR3 DNA is TGTGCCAGCAGTTTGGACCCCGGGGGCGGCAATCAGCCCCAGCATTTT.

The V gene is TRBV7-8, the J gene TRBJ2-3; 11 bases are shared with TRBD2. The CDR3 extends over 16 amino acids. The ends lost 4 bases at V and 5 bases at J; junction bases unmatched: 8. Germline V gives CDR1 SGHVS, CDR2 FQNEAQ. CDR3 sequence: CASSSARLAGIDTQYF. CDR3 nucleotides: TGTGCCAGCAGCTCCGCCCGACTAGCGGGAATAGATACGCAGTATTTT.

The CDR3: CASSRPDGKETQYF. For the CDR3, the DNA is TGTGCCAGCAGTCGACCCGACGGTAAAGAGACCCAGTACTTC. The chain combines TRBV28 with TRBJ2-5; no reliable D call. The CDR3 runs to 14 residues. The germline CDR1 and CDR2 sequences are MDHEN and SYDVKM. V was shortened by 5 bases and J by 3 bases, with 13 bases between the two germline ends. Full variable domain (rest looked up from reference TRBV28 and TRBJ2-5): DVKVTQSSRYLVKRTGEKVFLECVQDMDHENMFWYRQDPGLGLRLIYFSYDVKMKEKGDIPEGYSVSREKKERFSLILESASTNQTSMYLCASSRPDGKETQYFGPGTRLLVL.

As for this clone: The same CDR3 is also encoded by other DNA sequences in this sample. The chain uses TRBV5-1 and TRBJ2-7, with unresolved D. Deletions cut 4 bases from V and 0 bases from J, with 8 bases between. The CDR3 is 13 residues long. Germline values: CDR1 SGHRS, CDR2 YFSETQ. The CDR3 protein is CASSPLGSYEQYF. The CDR3 coding sequence is TGCGCCAGCAGCCCCCTCGGCTCCTACGAGCAGTACTTC. Complete variable domain (other parts from reference TRBV5-1 and TRBJ2-7): KAGVTQTPRYLIKTRGQQVTLSCSPISGHRSVSWYQQTPGQGLQFLFEYFSETQRNKGNFPGRFSGRQFSNSRSEMNVSTLELGDSALYLCASSPLGSYEQYFGPGTRLTVT.

The genes are TRBV28 and TRBJ1-4, with 8 bases that match TRBD1. The CDR3 consists of 13 residues. Germline values: CDR1 MDHEN, CDR2 SYDVKM. V shed 8 bases and J 8 bases; nucleotides not matched to a gene: 7. This CDR3 reads CASRTGPTEKLFF. CDR3 sequence (DNA): TGTGCCAGCCGGACAGGGCCCACGGAAAAACTGTTTTTT.

The rearrangement uses TRBV2 and TRBJ2-5, with D hard to call. The ends were cut back, 9 bases at V and 4 bases at J, with 18 bases in the middle. The CDR3 has 14 residues. Germline CDR1 is SNHLY and CDR2 is FYNNEI. CDR3 sequence (DNA): TGTGCCAGAGTTCACTTCCCGGGTGGAGAGACCCAGTACTTC. Its protein product is CARVHFPGGETQYF.

The chain uses TRBV11-1 and TRBJ1-1; no clear D. This CDR3 has 14 amino acids. Trimming removed 4 bases from V and 1 base from J, with 10 bases in between. Germline values: CDR1 SGHAT, CDR2 FQDESV (reference sequence). The CDR3 is CASSWPRGNTEAFF. CDR3 bases: TGTGCCAGCAGCTGGCCCCGGGGGAACACTGAAGCTTTCTTT.

This chain joins TRBV28 and TRBJ2-7; TRBD1 matches at 7 bases. The CDR3 runs to 12 residues. The J segment lost 6 bases and the V segment lost 10 bases, leaving 9 bases of the junction unmatched. CDR1 is MDHEN, CDR2 SYDVKM, per germline. The CDR3 loop reads CATLQGLGEQYF. Written as DNA, the CDR3 is TGTGCCACATTACAGGGGCTGGGCGAGCAGTACTTC.